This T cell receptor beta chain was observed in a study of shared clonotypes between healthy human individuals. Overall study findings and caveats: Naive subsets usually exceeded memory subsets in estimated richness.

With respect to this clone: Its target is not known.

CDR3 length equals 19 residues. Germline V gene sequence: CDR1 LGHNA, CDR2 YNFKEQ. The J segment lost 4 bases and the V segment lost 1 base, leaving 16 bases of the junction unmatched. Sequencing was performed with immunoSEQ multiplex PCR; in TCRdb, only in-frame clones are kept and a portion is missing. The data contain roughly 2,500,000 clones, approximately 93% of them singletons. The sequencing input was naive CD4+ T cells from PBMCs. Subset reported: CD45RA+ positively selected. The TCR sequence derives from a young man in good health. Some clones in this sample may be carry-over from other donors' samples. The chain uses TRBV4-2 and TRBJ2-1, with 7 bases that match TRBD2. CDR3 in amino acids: CASSQGLAARERAYNEQFF. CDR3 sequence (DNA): TGTGCCAGCAGCCAAGGGCTAGCGGCCCGCGAGAGGGCTTACAATGAGCAGTTCTTC.